This TCR beta chain appears in the sequencing data of a study of response to subunit inactivated influenza vaccine. Using its own MiXCR run on the RT-PCR reads, TCRdb lists one record per CDR3 protein. The sample shows roughly 620,000 distinct CDR3 sequences, roughly 10% of them seen only once. The CDR3 has 15 residues. From germline, CDR1 is DFQATT and CDR2 SNEGSKA (reference sequence). V shed 0 bases and J 8 bases; nucleotides not matched to a gene: 11. This clonotype was seen only a few times. This sample also belongs to another study, concerning T cells expressing NK-cell markers. This second study says: TCR beta cDNA was made by 5'RACE template switching with UMIs. Restriction of the sorted population to alpha-beta TCR T cells was achieved in several experiments with an anti-gamma-delta TCR antibody.

The chain uses TRBV20-1 and TRBJ1-2, with TRBD1 matching 8 bases. Sequenced here: PBMCs from blood, sampled on the day of vaccination. The receptor's source is a man aged 50-59 years who received an inactivated influenza vaccine. CDR3 DNA sequence: TGCAGTGCTAGAGATCAGAACAGGGGGGTTGTAGGCTACACCTTC. It yields the protein CSARDQNRGVVGYTF.